The clone carrying this TCR beta chain was counted between two and nine times. The antigen remains undetermined. This sample's RNA came from whole unsorted tissue. The sample comes from a study of tumor and adjacent non-tumor tissue in lung cancer. Broader study findings: Tumor repertoires had a smaller top 100 clone share than normal lung. TCR diversity was significantly greater in tumor than normal lung tissue.

The germline V and J ends were trimmed by 6 bases and 6 bases, with 15 bases remaining between them. From germline, CDR1 is MNHNS and CDR2 SASEGT. This CDR3 is 14 amino acids long. Three rounds of nested PCR, following a modified ARM-PCR protocol, produced the TCRbeta library. TCRdb used MiXCR to reprocess the multiplex PCR reads, holding one entry per CDR3 protein. The data show about 200,000 distinct CDR3 sequences, about two thirds seen once. The material sequenced was lung tumor tissue. V usage is TRBV6-1 and J usage is TRBJ1-5; D may be TRBD1 (5 bases). The TCR was taken from a man aged 60-69 years with non-small cell lung cancer. The CDR3 region is CASRSGAPLQPQHF. The CDR3 nucleotides are TGTGCCAGCAGGAGTGGGGCACCCCTTCAGCCCCAGCATTTT.